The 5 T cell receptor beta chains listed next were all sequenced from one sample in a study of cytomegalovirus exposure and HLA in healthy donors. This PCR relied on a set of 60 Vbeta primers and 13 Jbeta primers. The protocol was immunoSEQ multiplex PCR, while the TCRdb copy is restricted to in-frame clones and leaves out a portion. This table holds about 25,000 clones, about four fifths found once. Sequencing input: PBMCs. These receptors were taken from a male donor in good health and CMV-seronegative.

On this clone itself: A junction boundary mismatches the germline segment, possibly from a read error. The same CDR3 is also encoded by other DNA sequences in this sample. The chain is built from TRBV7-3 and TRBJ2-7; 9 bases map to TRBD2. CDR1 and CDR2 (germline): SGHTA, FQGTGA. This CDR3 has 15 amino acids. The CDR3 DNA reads TGTGCCAGCAGCTTAGCGGGAGGGCCCTCCTACGAGCAATACTTC. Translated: CASSLAGGPSYEQYF.

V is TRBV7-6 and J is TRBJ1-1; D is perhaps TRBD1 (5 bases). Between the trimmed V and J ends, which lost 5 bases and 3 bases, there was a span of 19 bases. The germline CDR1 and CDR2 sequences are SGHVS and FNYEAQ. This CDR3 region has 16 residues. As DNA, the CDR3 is TGTGCCAGCAGCGCCCAGGGTTACTTAACGGACACTGAAGCTTTCTTT. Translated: CASSAQGYLTDTEAFF.

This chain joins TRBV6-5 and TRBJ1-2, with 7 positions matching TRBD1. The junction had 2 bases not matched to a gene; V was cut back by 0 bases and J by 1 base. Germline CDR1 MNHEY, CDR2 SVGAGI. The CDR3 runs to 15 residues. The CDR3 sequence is CASSYSSGGNYGYTF. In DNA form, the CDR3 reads TGTGCCAGCAGTTACTCGTCAGGGGGTAACTATGGCTACACCTTC.

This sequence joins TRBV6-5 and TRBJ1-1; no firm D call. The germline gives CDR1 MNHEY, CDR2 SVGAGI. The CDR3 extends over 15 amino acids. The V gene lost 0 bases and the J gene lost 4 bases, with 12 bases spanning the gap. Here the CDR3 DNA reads TGTGCCAGCAGTTACTCCGCAGGACTATCCACTGAAGCTTTCTTT. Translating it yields CASSYSAGLSTEAFF.

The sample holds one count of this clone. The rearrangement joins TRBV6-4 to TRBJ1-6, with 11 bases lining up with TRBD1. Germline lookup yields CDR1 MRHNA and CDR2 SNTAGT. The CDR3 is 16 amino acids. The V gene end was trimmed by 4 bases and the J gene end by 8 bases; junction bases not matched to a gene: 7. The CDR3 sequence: CASSAAPGQGDSPLHF. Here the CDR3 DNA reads TGTGCCAGCAGTGCCGCCCCGGGACAGGGGGATTCACCCCTCCACTTT.